This T cell receptor beta chain was profiled in a study of Graves' ophthalmopathy and Graves' hyperthyroidism. Study-wide findings and caveats: Most thyroid clonotypes with frequency above 0.001 were detected in blood too. Ophthalmopathy progression predictions by the model showed about 79% specificity and roughly 70% sensitivity.

This CDR3 has 15 amino acids. V was trimmed by 4 bases and J by 0 bases, leaving 13 bases between them. CDR1 and CDR2 from the germline V gene are DFQATT and SNEGSKA (reference sequence). The study excluded patients with other autoimmune diseases, uncontrolled infections, pregnancy or lactation. Concerning this clonotype itself: Its antigen is currently unknown.

Beta-chain TCR CDR3 regions were amplified from RNA transcripts. RT-PCR was first run with HTBI primers, then multiplex PCR in a second round. TCRdb fed the multiplex PCR reads into MiXCR, producing one record per CDR3 protein. The sample consists of about 1.2 million distinct CDR3 sequences, about 38% of them appearing once. The specimen was peripheral blood or thyroid tissue (not recorded which). The rearrangement links TRBV20-1 to TRBJ1-5; D gene uncertain. The sequence was collected from an adult man with Graves' hyperthyroidism. The CDR3 DNA sequence: TGCAGTGCTATTAACAGATTAAATAGCAATCAGCCCCAGCATTTT. Residues: CSAINRLNSNQPQHF.